The T cell receptor (beta chain) described here comes from a study of OX40 agonist ivuxolimab in advanced cancers. Study information: Ivuxolimab, an agonist antibody against OX40 (CD134), was given to patients.

Method: immunoSEQ multiplex PCR; TCRdb's copy keeps in-frame clones and lacks some. The table shows tens of thousands of clones, with roughly 89% occurring only once. V shed 1 base, J shed 5 bases, and the junction held 6 bases outside the gene matches. The CDR3 covers 17 residues. Germline V gene data show CDR1 as SGHAT and CDR2 as FQNNGV. The clonotype was recovered from an adult with an advanced solid tumor such as melanoma, head and neck, liver or kidney cancer. Material: CD4+ or CD8+ T cells sorted from blood, obtained in a trial of the OX40 agonist ivuxolimab. The gene calls are TRBV11-2 and TRBJ2-3; 13 bases fit TRBD2. As DNA, the CDR3 is TGTGCCAGCAGCTTAGCACTAGCGGGGGGGCGGAAAGATACGCAGTATTTT. It specifies CASSLALAGGRKDTQYF.